This TCR beta chain was observed in a study of blood T cell repertoires in COVID-19. Source study methods: Estimation of nucleated cell counts relied on the amplification of reference gene primers. TCRdb keeps only in-frame clones here, not all; method: immunoSEQ multiplex PCR. V, J and clone size reflect that table, while D and trimming were determined from the DNA. This sample carries over 150,000 clones, roughly 88% of them seen once, and the ten largest clones take under 7.5%. V gave up 6 bases and J gave up 3 bases; unmatched junction bases: 6. CDR1 is MDHEN, CDR2 SYDVKM, per germline. The CDR3 contains 17 residues.

This receptor was taken from a man aged 80 or over with COVID-19, enrolled during active disease. The gene calls are TRBV28 and TRBJ2-6, with 12 bases aligning to TRBD1. Material: peripheral blood. The CDR3 DNA is TGTGCCAGCAGCCCTTGGGACAGGGGGCTTGGGGCCAACGTCCTGACTTTC. Its translation is CASSPWDRGLGANVLTF.